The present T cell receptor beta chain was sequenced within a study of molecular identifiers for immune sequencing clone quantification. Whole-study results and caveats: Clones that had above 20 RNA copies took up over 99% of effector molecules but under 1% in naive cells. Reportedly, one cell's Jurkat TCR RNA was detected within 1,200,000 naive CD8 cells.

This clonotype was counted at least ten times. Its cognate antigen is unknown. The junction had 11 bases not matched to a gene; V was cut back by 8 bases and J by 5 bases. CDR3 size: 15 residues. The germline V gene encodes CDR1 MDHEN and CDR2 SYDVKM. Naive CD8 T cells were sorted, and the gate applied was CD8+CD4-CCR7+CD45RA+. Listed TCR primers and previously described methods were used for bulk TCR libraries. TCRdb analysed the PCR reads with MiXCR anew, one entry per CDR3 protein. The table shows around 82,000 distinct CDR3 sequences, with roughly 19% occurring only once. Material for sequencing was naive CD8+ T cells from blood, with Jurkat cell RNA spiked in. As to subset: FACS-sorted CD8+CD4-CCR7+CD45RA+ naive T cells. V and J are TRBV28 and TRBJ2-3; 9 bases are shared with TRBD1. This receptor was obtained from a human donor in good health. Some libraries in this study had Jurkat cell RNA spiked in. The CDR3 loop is CASEAGTGSVDTQYF. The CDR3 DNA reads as TGTGCCAGCGAGGCCGGGACAGGGTCAGTAGATACGCAGTATTTT.